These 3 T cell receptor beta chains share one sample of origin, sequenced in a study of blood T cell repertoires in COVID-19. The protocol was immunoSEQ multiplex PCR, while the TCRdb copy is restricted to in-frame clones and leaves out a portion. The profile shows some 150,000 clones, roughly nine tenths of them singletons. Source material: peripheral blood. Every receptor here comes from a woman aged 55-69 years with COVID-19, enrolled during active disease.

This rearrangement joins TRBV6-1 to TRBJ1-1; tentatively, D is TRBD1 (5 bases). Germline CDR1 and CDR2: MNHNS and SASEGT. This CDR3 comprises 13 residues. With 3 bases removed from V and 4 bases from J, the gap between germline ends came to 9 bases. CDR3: CASSDWGGTEAFF. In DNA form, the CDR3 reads TGTGCCAGCAGTGATTGGGGGGGCACTGAAGCTTTCTTT.

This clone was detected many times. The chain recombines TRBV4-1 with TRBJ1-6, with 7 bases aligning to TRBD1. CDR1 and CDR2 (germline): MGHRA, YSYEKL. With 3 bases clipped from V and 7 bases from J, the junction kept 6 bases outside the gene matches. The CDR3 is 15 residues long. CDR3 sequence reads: CASSHFDRENSPLHF. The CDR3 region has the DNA TGCGCCAGCAGCCATTTCGACAGGGAAAATTCACCCCTCCACTTT.

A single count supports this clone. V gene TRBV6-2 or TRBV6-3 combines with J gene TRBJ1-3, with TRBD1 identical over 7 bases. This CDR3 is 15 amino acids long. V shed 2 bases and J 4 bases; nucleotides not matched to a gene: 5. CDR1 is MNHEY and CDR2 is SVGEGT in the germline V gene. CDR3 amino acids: CASSYPTGIGNTIYF. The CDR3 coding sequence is TGTGCCAGCAGTTACCCGACAGGGATCGGAAACACCATATATTTT.